The 20 T cell receptor beta chains below all came from one sample that was sequenced in a study of shared clonotypes between healthy human individuals. TCRdb's copy holds only in-frame clones and misses some; the assay was immunoSEQ multiplex PCR. The data hold roughly 2.5 million clones, with approximately 90% observed a single time. Material for sequencing was naive CD4+ T cells sorted from blood. Subset given: CD45RA+ positively selected. All receptors derive from a man aged 18 to 30 in good health.

This chain's CDR3 is CATTEGGGTNTEAFF. The CDR3 coding sequence is TGTGCCACCACCGAAGGCGGCGGAACGAACACTGAAGCTTTCTTT. The chain uses TRBV5-4 and TRBJ1-1; D call uncertain. The CDR3 consists of 15 residues. Germline values: CDR1 SGHNT, CDR2 YYREEE (reference sequence). V was trimmed by 9 bases and J by 1 base, leaving 19 bases between them.

The chain combines TRBV7-2 with TRBJ2-5, with 8 bases that match TRBD2. This CDR3 has 17 residues. The V gene end was trimmed by 4 bases and the J gene end by 3 bases; junction bases not matched to a gene: 13. Per germline, CDR1 SGHTA and CDR2 FQGNSA. CDR3: CASSSRPAGGTEETQYF. CDR3 DNA sequence: TGTGCCAGCAGCTCCCGTCCCGCGGGAGGTACAGAAGAGACCCAGTACTTC.

The genes are TRBV7-2 and TRBJ2-3; D is possibly TRBD1 (6 bases). The V end lost 1 base, the J end lost 2 bases, and 16 bases lay between the germline ends. CDR1 SGHTA and CDR2 FQGNSA come from the germline V gene. The CDR3 totals 17 residues. As DNA, the CDR3 is TGTGCCAGCAGCTTAGGTGTAGGGACACATCTCACAGATACGCAGTATTTT. This encodes CASSLGVGTHLTDTQYF.

V gene TRBV7-2 combines with J gene TRBJ1-1, with D possibly TRBD1 on 5 matching bases. The germline CDR1 and CDR2 sequences are SGHTA and FQGNSA. The germline V and J ends were trimmed by 2 bases and 5 bases, with 12 bases remaining between them. The CDR3 is made up of 14 amino acids. The CDR3 loop reads CASSLLRVRTEAFF. In nucleotides, the CDR3 is TGTGCCAGCAGCTTACTCAGGGTGAGGACTGAAGCTTTCTTT.

This clone was found once. The V call is TRBV30, the J call TRBJ2-1; a possible D gene is TRBD2 (5 bases). Germline CDR1 and CDR2: GTSNPN and SVGIG (reference sequence). CDR3 length: 13 residues. Trimming took off 2 bases at V and 12 bases at J, with 17 bases between the two ends. This CDR3 is CAWSSQTKSGQFF. The CDR3 bases are TGTGCCTGGAGTTCCCAGACTAAATCCGGGCAGTTCTTC.

V gene TRBV29-1 combines with J gene TRBJ2-5, with 7 bases identical to TRBD2. The end of the DNA is better explained by TRBJ2-7, so the J call may be wrong. Germline CDR1 and CDR2: SQVTM and ANQGSEA. This CDR3 contains 15 residues. The CDR3 nucleotides read TGCAGCGTGGTAACCGGGACTACCGTCACCTACGAGCAGTACTTC. Residues: CSVVTGTTVTYEQYF.

The rearrangement links TRBV4-1 to TRBJ2-3; D gene uncertain. The CDR3 is made up of 15 amino acids. Trimming cost V 0 bases and J 1 base, with 8 bases left between them. CDR1 and CDR2 (germline): MGHRA, YSYEKL. This chain's CDR3 is CASSQDGKRTDTQYF. CDR3 sequence (DNA): TGCGCCAGCAGCCAAGACGGAAAACGCACAGATACGCAGTATTTT.

The chain joins TRBV4-3 to TRBJ1-4; 7 bases fit TRBD1. The CDR3 is 15 residues long. Germline V lookup: CDR1 LGHNA, CDR2 YSLEER. V lost 4 bases to trimming and J lost 5 bases; unmatched junction nucleotides: 7. The CDR3 DNA sequence: TGCGCCAGCAGCCGAGCACAGGGGCCCAATGAAAAACTGTTTTTT. Amino acids: CASSRAQGPNEKLFF.

The chain recombines TRBV5-4 with TRBJ2-1; 12 bases line up with TRBD2. V shed 4 bases, J shed 7 bases, and the junction held 12 bases outside the gene matches. Germline V CDR1 and CDR2: SGHNT, YYREEE (reference sequence). There are 17 residues in the CDR3. In nucleotides, the CDR3 is TGTGCCAGCAGCGGCGGGACTAGCGGGTCGATAACTAATGAGCAGTTCTTC. It codes for CASSGGTSGSITNEQFF.

This chain joins TRBV19 and TRBJ2-7; 7 nucleotides line up with TRBD1. CDR3 size: 14 residues. The V and J ends lost 6 bases and 9 bases, in that order; junction bases with no gene match: 14. Germline-derived CDR1 and CDR2 are LNHDA and SQIVND (reference sequence). CDR3 residues: CASSRGQVPVGQYF. The CDR3 DNA follows: TGTGCCAGTAGCCGAGGACAGGTCCCCGTGGGGCAGTACTTC. Drawing the rest from reference TRBV19 and TRBJ2-7, the complete variable domain is DGGITQSPKYLFRKEGQNVTLSCEQNLNHDAMYWYRQDPGQGLRLIYYSQIVNDFQKGDIAEGYSVSREKKESFPLTVTSAQKNPTAFYLCASSRGQVPVGQYFGPGTRLTVT.

The chain carries TRBV27 and TRBJ1-1, with unresolved D. CDR1 and CDR2 from the germline V gene are MNHEY and SMNVEV (reference sequence). The CDR3 covers 14 residues. V lost 4 bases, J lost 8 bases, and 17 bases lay in between. The CDR3 DNA sequence: TGTGCCAGCAGTTCCCGTCGGGAACTAATAGAAGCTTTCTTT. This encodes CASSSRRELIEAFF.

Worth noting for this clone: Other DNA sequences in this specimen translate into the identical CDR3. Written as DNA, the CDR3 is TGTGCCAGCAGCGTAGGGCTAGCGGGGGCCACCGGGGAGCTGTTTTTT. Protein: CASSVGLAGATGELFF. The genes are TRBV9 and TRBJ2-2; 10 bases fit TRBD2. Trimming at V came to 0 bases and at J to 4 bases, leaving 3 bases not matched to a gene. Germline values: CDR1 SGDLS, CDR2 YYNGEE. This CDR3 spans 16 amino acids. Together with reference TRBV9 and TRBJ2-2, the CDR3 gives the full variable domain: DSGVTQTPKHLITATGQRVTLRCSPRSGDLSVYWYQQSLDQGLQFLIQYYNGEERAKGNILERFSAQQFPDLHSELNLSSLELGDSALYFCASSVGLAGATGELFFGEGSRLTVL.

The V call is TRBV18, the J call TRBJ1-2, with 11 positions matching TRBD1. The trim removed 3 bases at V and 8 bases at J, leaving 8 bases unmatched. This CDR3 has 15 amino acids. CDR1 and CDR2 from the germline V gene are KGHSH and LQKENI. The CDR3 sequence: CASSPRDRGSGGYTF. DNA for the CDR3: TGTGCCAGCTCACCCCGGGACAGGGGGTCGGGCGGCTACACCTTC.

The chain recombines TRBV7-2 with TRBJ2-7, with 11 bases identical to TRBD2. The CDR3 contains 13 residues. Germline CDR1 reads SGHTA; CDR2 reads FQGNSA. The ends lost 2 bases at V and 7 bases at J; junction bases unmatched: 1. CDR3 sequence reads: CASSLRLAGEQYF. Here the CDR3 DNA reads TGTGCCAGCAGCTTAAGACTAGCGGGAGAGCAGTACTTC.

This chain uses TRBV7-2 with TRBJ2-3, with D possibly matching TRBD2 (6 bases). This CDR3 is 16 amino acids long. The germline V gene encodes CDR1 SGHTA and CDR2 FQGNSA. Trimming took off 4 bases at V and 4 bases at J, with 18 bases between the two ends. The CDR3 DNA is TGTGCCAGCAGCTCAAGCCGGGACTCGCATCCAGATACGCAGTATTTT. Its translation: CASSSSRDSHPDTQYF.

The genes are TRBV6-5 and TRBJ1-5, with TRBD1 matching over 8 bases. With 4 bases clipped from V and 5 bases from J, the junction kept 1 base outside the gene matches. Germline V gives CDR1 MNHEY, CDR2 SVGAGI. This CDR3 contains 13 residues. CDR3 in DNA: TGTGCCAGCAGTTCAGGGGGCGATCAGCCCCAGCATTTT. It is translated as CASSSGGDQPQHF.

This sequence joins TRBV10-3 and TRBJ1-1; a possible D gene is TRBD1 (5 bases). The CDR3 extends over 13 amino acids. V shed 10 bases and J shed 1 base, with 13 bases lying between them. Germline CDR1 ENHRY, CDR2 SYGVKD. The CDR3 spells CATTLTENTEAFF. DNA of the CDR3: TGTGCCACCACGCTGACAGAGAACACTGAAGCTTTCTTT.

About this clone itself: The sample carries other DNA sequences with the same CDR3. The genes are TRBV4-1 and TRBJ2-5; 11 bases are shared with TRBD2. Germline V gene lookup returns CDR1 MGHRA and CDR2 YSYEKL. The CDR3 consists of 15 residues. The junction had 1 base not matched to a gene; V was cut back by 2 bases and J by 2 bases. CDR3 sequence reads: CASSQLAGGQETQYF. CDR3 DNA sequence: TGCGCCAGCAGCCAATTAGCGGGGGGGCAAGAGACCCAGTACTTC.

The genes are TRBV6-5 and TRBJ1-5; D gene uncertain. Per germline, CDR1 MNHEY and CDR2 SVGAGI. Trimming took off 2 bases at V and 4 bases at J, with 9 bases between the two ends. CDR3 length: 14 residues. The CDR3 reads CASSYHGGNQPQHF. The CDR3 DNA sequence: TGTGCCAGCAGTTACCACGGAGGGAATCAGCCCCAGCATTTT.

The CDR3 region has the DNA TGTGCCAGTAGCCGGGAGTTGAGCTCTGGAAACACCATATATTTT. This sequence encodes CASSRELSSGNTIYF. This rearrangement joins TRBV19 to TRBJ1-3; D call uncertain. CDR1 and CDR2 from the germline V gene are LNHDA and SQIVND (reference sequence). The ends were cut back, 6 bases at V and 0 bases at J, with 12 bases in the middle. The CDR3 runs 15 residues.